The present T cell receptor (beta chain) was sequenced within a study of blood T cell repertoires in COVID-19. Assay used: immunoSEQ multiplex PCR; TCRdb lists only in-frame clones, some missing. The sample includes some 300,000 clones, 75% to 90% of them seen just once. The CDR3 sequence is 14 residues long. Losses at the gene ends were 6 bases for V and 3 bases for J; bases not matched to a gene: 8. Germline V gene sequence: CDR1 MDHEN, CDR2 SYDVKM. This TCR was sampled from a man in his late teens or twenties with active or convalescent COVID-19. V usage is TRBV28 and J usage is TRBJ2-7, with TRBD1 matching 7 bases. Sample: peripheral blood. The CDR3 loop is CASRVTGANYEQYF. Here the CDR3 DNA reads TGTGCCAGCAGGGTAACAGGGGCAAACTACGAGCAGTACTTC.